The source of this TCR beta chain is a study of T cell repertoires in cytomegalovirus infection. Overall study: Public TCR beta signatures indicated both CMV infection and matching HLA type. Study-wide points: In two of eight donors, the top clonotype was HLA-C-restricted CMV-specific.

The CDR3 extends over 15 amino acids. J gave up 4 bases and V 7 bases, and 8 bases lay outside the gene matches. This clonotype was seen a few times. Its matching antigen is unknown. In TCRdb, the reads were re-called with MiXCR into one record per CDR3 protein. The sample consists of approximately 25,000 distinct CDR3 sequences, 15% to 20% of them appearing once. This receptor was taken from a human donor in good health (CMV status not recorded). Some clones in this sample may be carry-over from other donors' samples. The source was CD8+ T cells from cultured PBMCs, collected from culture after CMV antigen stimulation. The gene calls are TRBV12-3 or TRBV12-4 and TRBJ2-1, with 9 bases that match TRBD2. In DNA, the CDR3 is TGTGCCAGCACCATACCAGCGGGAGGTTACAATGAGCAGTTCTTC. Its protein is CASTIPAGGYNEQFF.